Shown below are 22 T cell receptor beta chains from a single sample sequenced in a study of shared clonotypes between healthy human individuals. Profiled with immunoSEQ multiplex PCR; TCRdb holds only in-frame clones, not every one. The repertoire includes roughly 2.2 million clones, around 90% of them detected once, and around 0.4% sits in the top ten. Sequences were obtained from naive CD4+ T cells from PBMCs. Specified subset: CD45RA+ positively selected. The source is a man younger than 30 in good health. Some clones in this sample may be carry-over from other donors' samples.

The chain is built from TRBV28 and TRBJ2-7; 7 bases are shared with TRBD2. V dropped 3 bases and J dropped 7; count of bases not matched to a gene: 9. Germline CDR1 and CDR2: MDHEN and SYDVKM. The CDR3 has 14 residues. CDR3 DNA: TGTGCCAGCAGTTTCCCCTATGGGAGGGAGGAGCAGTACTTC. Translation: CASSFPYGREEQYF. The full variable domain, its missing parts supplied by reference TRBV28 and TRBJ2-7, is DVKVTQSSRYLVKRTGEKVFLECVQDMDHENMFWYRQDPGLGLRLIYFSYDVKMKEKGDIPEGYSVSREKKERFSLILESASTNQTSMYLCASSFPYGREEQYFGPGTRLTVT.

The chain uses TRBV5-1 and TRBJ2-3; 14 bases are shared with TRBD2. Germline CDR1 and CDR2: SGHRS and YFSETQ. J lost 5 bases, V lost 2 bases, and 7 bases had no gene match. The CDR3 length is 17 residues. CDR3 nucleotides: TGCGCCAGCAGCTTTGGGACTAGCGGGAGTAGGAGAGATACGCAGTATTTT. It codes for CASSFGTSGSRRDTQYF.

This chain joins TRBV19 and TRBJ2-3; 9 bases fit TRBD2. V lost 4 bases and J lost 4; bases outside the gene matches: 12. CDR3 length equals 17 residues. Germline V CDR1 and CDR2: LNHDA, SQIVND (reference sequence). DNA for the CDR3: TGTGCCAGTAGTAAATACTCCGGGACTAGCCCCCCAGATACGCAGTATTTT. It codes for CASSKYSGTSPPDTQYF.

The rearrangement uses TRBV9 and TRBJ2-5; no reliable D call. The CDR3 is made up of 16 amino acids. The V end lost 0 bases, the J end lost 5 bases, and 17 bases lay between the germline ends. Germline V lookup: CDR1 SGDLS, CDR2 YYNGEE. In DNA form, the CDR3 reads TGTGCCAGCAGCGTAGGGGGTGGGTCACCGGGCGAGACCCAGTACTTC. Translating gives CASSVGGGSPGETQYF.

The chain uses TRBV6-1 and TRBJ2-7, with a weak D call TRBD1 (6 bases). The CDR3 totals 14 residues. CDR1 and CDR2 from the germline V gene are MNHNS and SASEGT. V was pared by 2 bases and J by 2 bases, with 10 bases between. The CDR3 loop reads CASSERWGPYEQYF. CDR3 nucleotide sequence: TGTGCCAGCAGTGAACGCTGGGGGCCCTACGAGCAGTACTTC.

This chain links TRBV20-1 with TRBJ2-2, with D hard to call. The V end was cut by 7 bases, the J end by 1 base, with 4 bases between. Germline V gene lookup returns CDR1 DFQATT and CDR2 SNEGSKA (reference sequence). The CDR3 totals 11 residues. The CDR3 protein is CSGLNTGELFF. The DNA of the CDR3 is TGCAGTGGACTGAACACCGGGGAGCTGTTTTTT.

The chain has TRBV5-4 and TRBJ2-3, with TRBD2 matching 10 bases. The CDR3 totals 14 residues. The V gene's germline CDR1 is SGHNT and CDR2 YYREEE (reference sequence). V was clipped by 7 bases and J by 4 bases; unmatched bases: 6. The CDR3 coding sequence is TGTGCCAGCCGCTCAGCGGGAGGGCCAGATACGCAGTATTTT. Its protein product is CASRSAGGPDTQYF.

The chain links TRBV19 to TRBJ2-5; D is unclear. The CDR3 is made up of 13 amino acids. CDR1 and CDR2 (germline): LNHDA, SQIVND (reference sequence). Trimming took off 5 bases at V and 5 bases at J, with 12 bases between the two ends. Here the CDR3 DNA reads TGTGCCAGTAGTCTGATACCCGGGGAGACCCAGTACTTC. It yields the protein CASSLIPGETQYF.

This clone was found a few times. The chain joins TRBV5-5 to TRBJ1-3; 7 nucleotides match TRBD1. The CDR3 is made up of 16 amino acids. V shed 4 bases, J shed 1 base, and the junction held 8 bases outside the gene matches. CDR1 SGHKS and CDR2 YYEKEE come from the germline V gene (reference sequence). The CDR3 DNA reads TGTGCCAGCAGCGAAAGGGGGCTTTGGTCTGGAAACACCATATATTTT. It encodes CASSERGLWSGNTIYF.

This clone showed up just once. J is TRBJ2-7 and V is TRBV28; D possibly corresponds to TRBD1 (5 bases). With 5 bases removed from V and 0 bases from J, the gap between germline ends came to 11 bases. Germline CDR1 MDHEN, CDR2 SYDVKM. The CDR3 covers 14 residues. CDR3 nucleotide sequence: TGTGCCAGCAGTCTAAGGGGCATCTCCTACGAGCAGTACTTC. It encodes CASSLRGISYEQYF.

The CDR3 region has the DNA TGTGCCAGCAGCGCAGGGGAAGCGGACACTGAAGCTTTCTTT. Protein sequence: CASSAGEADTEAFF. This chain links TRBV9 with TRBJ1-1; weak D call: TRBD1 (6 bases). This CDR3 is 14 amino acids long. The germline CDR1 and CDR2 sequences are SGDLS and YYNGEE. V was shortened by 3 bases and J by 3 bases, with 12 bases between the two germline ends.

The rearrangement links TRBV2 to TRBJ2-7; TRBD2 might be the D (5 bases). Trimming left V 4 bases short and J 6 bases short, with 19 bases between. Germline values: CDR1 SNHLY, CDR2 FYNNEI. The CDR3 sequence is 15 residues long. In nucleotides, the CDR3 is TGTGCCAGCAGTGCCGGGGTGGGGTTGACCGTCGAGCAGTACTTC. This translates into CASSAGVGLTVEQYF.

The V call is TRBV20-1, the J call TRBJ2-1, with D possibly TRBD1 on 5 matching bases. V lost 0 bases and J lost 9, with 6 bases in between. CDR3 length: 11 residues. The germline gives CDR1 DFQATT, CDR2 SNEGSKA (reference sequence). The CDR3: CSARDRVEQFF. As DNA, the CDR3 is TGCAGTGCTAGAGACAGGGTTGAGCAGTTCTTC.

The rearrangement links TRBV7-2 to TRBJ2-3; 8 nucleotides line up with TRBD1. V trimming: 4 bases; J trimming: 3 bases; junction bases outside the gene matches: 6. The CDR3 is 15 amino acids. From germline, CDR1 is SGHTA and CDR2 FQGNSA. Here the CDR3 reads CASSSRTGRTDTQYF. For the CDR3, the DNA is TGTGCCAGCAGCTCCAGGACAGGGAGGACAGATACGCAGTATTTT.

The chain links TRBV28 to TRBJ2-1; TRBD2 aligns across 7 bases. The germline V gene has CDR1 MDHEN and CDR2 SYDVKM. J gave up 4 bases and V 7 bases, and 13 bases lay outside the gene matches. The CDR3 length is 16 residues. The CDR3: CASKNARDYHYNEQFF. The CDR3 bases are TGTGCCAGCAAAAACGCCCGGGACTACCATTACAATGAGCAGTTCTTC.

A remark on this clone: One end of the junction is discordant with germline, which a read error may explain. This chain uses TRBV5-1 with TRBJ2-6; D is perhaps TRBD2 (6 bases). Germline lookup yields CDR1 SGHRS and CDR2 YFSETQ. The CDR3 spans 18 residues. The CDR3 region is CVSSLAGTEDAGANVLTF. CDR3 sequence (DNA): TGCGTCAGCAGCTTGGCCGGGACTGAGGACGCGGGGGCCAACGTCCTGACTTTC.

This rearrangement joins TRBV5-1 to TRBJ2-7; D is possibly TRBD2 (5 bases). The CDR3 runs 16 residues. Germline assignment: CDR1 SGHRS and CDR2 YFSETQ. V lost 0 bases, J lost 5 bases, and 18 bases lay in between. In nucleotides, the CDR3 is TGCGCCAGCAGCTTGGGGGTAGCGCCCAGAGTTAACGAGCAGTACTTC. Translation: CASSLGVAPRVNEQYF. Full variable domain (missing parts from reference TRBV5-1 and TRBJ2-7): KAGVTQTPRYLIKTRGQQVTLSCSPISGHRSVSWYQQTPGQGLQFLFEYFSETQRNKGNFPGRFSGRQFSNSRSEMNVSTLELGDSALYLCASSLGVAPRVNEQYFGPGTRLTVT.

The rearrangement uses TRBV19 and TRBJ2-7; a weak D match, TRBD1 (5 bases). Germline CDR1 is LNHDA and CDR2 is SQIVND (reference sequence). Trimming stripped 8 bases from V and 4 bases from J, with 15 bases between. The CDR3 runs to 13 residues. The CDR3 region is CASATANGYEQYF. The CDR3 coding sequence is TGTGCCAGTGCGACAGCGAATGGTTACGAGCAGTACTTC.

The chain joins TRBV7-8 to TRBJ2-7, with D possibly TRBD1 on 6 matching bases. The CDR3 sequence is 14 residues long. CDR1 is SGHVS, CDR2 FQNEAQ, per germline. Trimming removed 6 bases at V and 2 bases at J, with 14 bases between. As DNA, the CDR3 is TGTGCCAGCAGTTACAGGGAAAGTACCTACGAGCAGTACTTC. Translating gives CASSYRESTYEQYF.

To note about this clone: The same CDR3 arises from other DNA sequences in this sample as well. The chain recombines TRBV6-1 with TRBJ1-2; TRBD1 matches 10 bases. Trimming cost V 3 bases and J 2 bases; bases outside gene matches: 3. The CDR3 runs to 15 residues. CDR1 is MNHNS and CDR2 is SASEGT in the germline V gene. CDR3 nucleotides: TGTGCCAGCAGTGAGCGGACAGGGGGAAACTATGGCTACACCTTC. Translating it yields CASSERTGGNYGYTF.

The chain is built from TRBV2 and TRBJ2-5; a possible D gene is TRBD2 (5 bases). The CDR3 length is 13 residues. Germline-derived CDR1 and CDR2 are SNHLY and FYNNEI. Trimming shortened V by 11 bases and J by 2 bases, and 15 bases separated the two germline ends. CDR3 in DNA: TGTGCCCGGACGGCTCTAGCTCAAGAGACCCAGTACTTC. It translates to CARTALAQETQYF.

The chain uses TRBV2 and TRBJ2-2; D is perhaps TRBD1 or TRBD2 (5 bases each). Per germline, CDR1 SNHLY and CDR2 FYNNEI. Trimming stripped 1 base from V and 3 bases from J, with 9 bases between. The CDR3 is 15 residues long. The CDR3: CASSEVGGDTGELFF. As DNA, the CDR3 is TGTGCCAGCAGTGAAGTTGGGGGAGACACCGGGGAGCTGTTTTTT.